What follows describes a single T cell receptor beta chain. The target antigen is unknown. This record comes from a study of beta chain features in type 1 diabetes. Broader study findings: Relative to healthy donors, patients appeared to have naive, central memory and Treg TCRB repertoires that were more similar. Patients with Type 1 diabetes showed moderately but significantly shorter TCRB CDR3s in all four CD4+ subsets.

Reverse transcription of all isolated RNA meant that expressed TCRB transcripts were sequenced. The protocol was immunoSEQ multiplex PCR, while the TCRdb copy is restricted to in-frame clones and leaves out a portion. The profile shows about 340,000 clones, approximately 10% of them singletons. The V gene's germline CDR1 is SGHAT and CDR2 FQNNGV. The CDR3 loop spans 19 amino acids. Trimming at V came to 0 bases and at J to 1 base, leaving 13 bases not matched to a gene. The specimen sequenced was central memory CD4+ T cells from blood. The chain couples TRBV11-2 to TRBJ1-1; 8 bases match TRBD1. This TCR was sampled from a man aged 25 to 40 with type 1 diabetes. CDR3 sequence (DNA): TGTGCCAGCAGCTTAGAAGGAGCTGGACAGGGTACGGCGAACACTGAAGCTTTCTTT. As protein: CASSLEGAGQGTANTEAFF.